The 30 T cell receptor beta chains below come from one sample, sequenced in a study of T cells in Graves' hyperthyroidism and ophthalmopathy. From RNA transcripts, TCR beta CDR3 regions were amplified. Researchers ran a first-round RT-PCR on the TCR CDR3 using the HTBI primer set. Each CDR3 protein gets one entry after TCRdb re-called the multiplex PCR reads with MiXCR. The sample carries 500,000 to 750,000 distinct CDR3 sequences, roughly 50% recorded once. The source material was peripheral blood or thyroid tissue (not recorded which). Every receptor here comes from a woman aged 18-29 years with Graves' hyperthyroidism.

This clonotype was seen at least ten times. The V call is TRBV13, the J call TRBJ1-1; D unresolved. V was cut by 0 bases and J by 0 bases, with 5 bases left in between. This CDR3 contains 14 residues. The germline gives CDR1 PRHDT, CDR2 FYEKMQ (reference sequence). CDR3 in amino acids: CASSLGPLNTEAFF. The CDR3 region has the DNA TGTGCCAGCAGCTTAGGCCCGTTGAACACTGAAGCTTTCTTT.

This clonotype was observed many times. The chain couples TRBV15 to TRBJ1-1, with a possible D match to TRBD1 (6 bases). Germline values: CDR1 LNHNV, CDR2 YYDKDF (reference sequence). Trimming shortened V by 6 bases and J by 2 bases, and 10 bases separated the two germline ends. The CDR3 spans 13 residues. The CDR3 protein is CATSEQGNTEAFF. The DNA of the CDR3 is TGTGCCACCAGTGAACAGGGCAACACTGAAGCTTTCTTT.

This clonotype turned up a few times. The V call is TRBV13, the J call TRBJ2-5; a weak D match, TRBD2 (6 bases). The CDR3 is made up of 15 amino acids. Looked up from germline, CDR1 is PRHDT and CDR2 is FYEKMQ (reference sequence). V was shortened by 5 bases and J by 2 bases, with 15 bases between the two germline ends. The CDR3 bases are TGTGCCAGCAGCGGAGGCGGGGCCTATCAAGAGACCCAGTACTTC. Translating gives CASSGGGAYQETQYF. The complete variable domain, with remaining parts taken from reference TRBV13 and TRBJ2-5, reads AAGVIQSPRHLIKEKRETATLKCYPIPRHDTVYWYQQGPGQDPQFLISFYEKMQSDKGSIPDRFSAQQFSDYHSELNMSSLELGDSALYFCASSGGGAYQETQYFGPGTRLLVL.

Concerning this clonotype itself: Possible read error: a much larger clone is one base away. The rearrangement links TRBV9 to TRBJ2-5, with D unresolved. The CDR3 consists of 14 residues. The V gene's germline CDR1 is SGDLS and CDR2 YYNGEE. This chain's CDR3 is CASSHPGSRETPYF. For the CDR3, the DNA is TGTGCCAGCTCACACCCCGGTAGTAGAGAGACCCCGTACTTC.

The rearrangement uses TRBV11-3 and TRBJ2-3; unclear D gene. The CDR3 spans 15 residues. Trimming cost V 3 bases and J 3 bases, with 13 bases left between them. Germline V gives CDR1 SGHNT, CDR2 YENEEA. The CDR3: CASSFPRSRTDTQYF. For the CDR3, the DNA is TGTGCCAGCAGCTTTCCCCGCTCTCGAACAGATACGCAGTATTTT.

The CDR3: CASSSRGQGSHSPLHF. The CDR3 DNA sequence: TGTGCCAGCAGCTCCAGGGGACAGGGGAGTCATTCACCCCTCCACTTT. V and J are TRBV7-2 and TRBJ1-6; 10 positions match TRBD1. This CDR3 contains 16 residues. Germline CDR1 reads SGHTA; CDR2 reads FQGNSA. V gave up 4 bases and J gave up 8 bases; unmatched junction bases: 8.

This clonotype was seen ten or more times. The chain has TRBV6-5 and TRBJ1-2, with a possible D match to TRBD1 (6 bases). The CDR3 sequence is 13 residues long. Germline-derived CDR1 and CDR2 are MNHEY and SVGAGI. Trimming stripped 6 bases from V and 3 bases from J, with 11 bases between. The CDR3 loop is CASREGGYYGYTF. The DNA for the CDR3 is TGTGCCAGCAGAGAAGGGGGGTACTATGGCTACACCTTC.

This clonotype was seen repeatedly, ten times or more. This chain uses TRBV10-3 with TRBJ1-2, with 7 bases identical to TRBD1. The germline V gene encodes CDR1 ENHRY and CDR2 SYGVKD. This CDR3 region has 13 residues. V was clipped by 4 bases and J by 8 bases; unmatched bases: 7. CDR3 DNA sequence: TGTGCCATCAGTGTAGACAGGGCCGACGGCTACACCTTC. Its translation is CAISVDRADGYTF.

This clonotype came up many times. J is TRBJ2-7 and V is TRBV27; possibly TRBD1 for D (6 bases). The CDR3 length is 15 residues. Germline CDR1 MNHEY, CDR2 SMNVEV (reference sequence). V lost 6 bases to trimming and J lost 0 bases, with 15 bases between them. The CDR3 is CASSMGTGSSYEQYF. DNA of the CDR3: TGTGCCAGCAGCATGGGAACAGGGAGCTCCTACGAGCAGTACTTC.

The chain employs TRBV6-5 and TRBJ1-5, with D perhaps TRBD1 (6 bases). Between the trimmed V and J ends, which lost 3 bases and 2 bases, there was a span of 14 bases. CDR1 is MNHEY and CDR2 is SVGAGI in the germline V gene. The CDR3 sequence is 16 residues long. CDR3 DNA: TGTGCCAGCAGTTATGTGGGCAGGGGTGGCAATCAGCCCCAGCATTTT. Translating gives CASSYVGRGGNQPQHF.

This clonotype was counted ten times or more. The chain couples TRBV12-3 or TRBV12-4 to TRBJ2-7; D not certain. The V and J ends lost 5 bases and 6 bases respectively, with 14 bases between them. The length of the CDR3 is 13 residues. CDR3 in DNA: TGTGCCAGCAGTCCGGGCACCCATGGCGAGCAGTACTTC. Its protein product is CASSPGTHGEQYF.

This clonotype was detected ten times or more. DNA of the CDR3: TGTGCCAGCAGCGACATCTACTCTGGAAACACCATATATTTT. Amino acids: CASSDIYSGNTIYF. The genes are TRBV6-5 and TRBJ1-3; D gene ambiguous. CDR3 size: 14 residues. Germline assignment: CDR1 MNHEY and CDR2 SVGAGI. The V gene lost 6 bases and the J gene lost 0 bases, with 9 bases spanning the gap.

In this sample, this clonotype turned up many times. V usage is TRBV10-3 and J usage is TRBJ1-5; D gene unclear. This CDR3 has 15 amino acids. CDR1 and CDR2 (germline): ENHRY, SYGVKD. The V end was cut by 4 bases, the J end by 3 bases, with 13 bases between. Here the CDR3 DNA reads TGTGCCATCAGTGGCCACAGATCCCTCAATCAGCCCCAGCATTTT. Its translation: CAISGHRSLNQPQHF.

This clonotype was observed at least ten times. V gene TRBV4-2 combines with J gene TRBJ1-1; 11 bases match TRBD1. There are 16 residues in the CDR3. V lost 6 bases, J lost 3 bases, and 9 bases stayed unmatched. The germline gives CDR1 LGHNA, CDR2 YNFKEQ. The DNA of the CDR3 is TGTGCCAGCAGATACCGCGCGGGACAGGGGGACACTGAAGCTTTCTTT. Its protein is CASRYRAGQGDTEAFF.

J is TRBJ2-5 and V is TRBV19; D might be TRBD1 or TRBD2, each matching 5 bases. V was trimmed by 0 bases and J by 5 bases, leaving 7 bases between them. The CDR3 totals 13 residues. Germline V lookup: CDR1 LNHDA, CDR2 SQIVND (reference sequence). CDR3 sequence: CASSIEWGETQYF. The CDR3 DNA reads TGTGCCAGTAGTATAGAGTGGGGGGAGACCCAGTACTTC.

This clonotype occurred many times. This sequence joins TRBV6-2 or TRBV6-3 and TRBJ2-7; TRBD1 agrees at 9 bases. Germline trimming cut 3 bases from V and 5 bases from J; bases unmatched to any gene: 5. The CDR3 loop spans 14 amino acids. Germline V gene lookup returns CDR1 MNHEY and CDR2 SVGEGT. The CDR3 region has the DNA TGTGCCAGCAGTTATCCCCGGACAGGGGACGAGCAGTACTTC. It translates to CASSYPRTGDEQYF.

This clonotype has a count of ten or more. The chain couples TRBV20-1 to TRBJ2-7, with D possibly TRBD2 on 6 matching bases. The CDR3 runs to 13 residues. The germline gives CDR1 DFQATT, CDR2 SNEGSKA (reference sequence). Trimming shortened V by 6 bases and J by 2 bases, and 14 bases separated the two germline ends. This CDR3 is CSAPSRGTYEQYF. The CDR3 nucleotides read TGCAGTGCCCCTAGCCGGGGGACCTACGAGCAGTACTTC.

This clonotype has ten or more counts. CDR3 bases: TGTGCTCTAGCGGGGACAGGGGATGGCTACACCTTC. Encoded protein: CALAGTGDGYTF. The gene calls are TRBV19 and TRBJ1-2; 10 bases are a match to TRBD1. The CDR3 covers 12 residues. CDR1 and CDR2 from the germline V gene are LNHDA and SQIVND (reference sequence).

V is TRBV5-1 and J is TRBJ2-5, with D perhaps matching TRBD2 (5 bases). Germline values: CDR1 SGHRS, CDR2 YFSETQ. CDR3 length equals 14 residues. Trimming pared 2 bases from V and 0 bases from J, leaving 8 bases between. CDR3 amino acids: CASSLAEYQETQYF. The CDR3 DNA reads as TGCGCCAGCAGCTTAGCGGAGTACCAAGAGACCCAGTACTTC.

Concerning this clonotype: A clone one base away is much larger, so this may be a read error. The chain uses TRBV7-3 and TRBJ2-2; no definite D call. The length of the CDR3 is 12 residues. Germline V gene lookup returns CDR1 SGHTA and CDR2 FQGTGA. In DNA form, the CDR3 reads TGTGCCGGCAGCTTATTAACCGGGGAGCTGTTTTTT. Translation: CAGSLLTGELFF. Full variable domain (outside the CDR3, taken from reference TRBV7-3 and TRBJ2-2): GAGVSQTPSNKVTEKGKYVELRCDPISGHTALYWYRQSLGQGPEFLIYFQGTGAADDSGLPNDRFFAVRPEGSVSTLKIQRTERGDSAVYLCAGSLLTGELFFGEGSRLTVL.

In its sample, this clonotype was seen many times. The chain is built from TRBV20-1 and TRBJ1-1; possible D gene TRBD1, 6 bases. This CDR3 has 15 residues. The V and J ends lost 4 bases and 3 bases respectively, with 18 bases between them. CDR1 is DFQATT and CDR2 is SNEGSKA in the germline V gene (reference sequence). The CDR3 bases are TGCAGTGCTACCTCGCCGGGACACGATTACACTGAAGCTTTCTTT. Amino acid sequence: CSATSPGHDYTEAFF.

In this sample, this clonotype turned up many times. The chain is built from TRBV2 and TRBJ2-7; D possibly corresponds to TRBD2 (5 bases). Germline assignment: CDR1 SNHLY and CDR2 FYNNEI. The CDR3 runs 14 residues. Trimming removed 7 bases from V and 5 bases from J, with 18 bases in between. DNA for the CDR3: TGTGCCAGCAATATGCCGGGGTCTGGAAACGAGCAGTACTTC. Amino acids: CASNMPGSGNEQYF.

This chain uses TRBV24-1 with TRBJ2-7; the D gene is possibly TRBD2 (6 bases). Germline CDR1 reads KGHDR; CDR2 reads SFDVKD. CDR3 length: 13 residues. The V end was cut by 2 bases, the J end by 7 bases, with 11 bases between. The CDR3 DNA reads TGTGCCACCAGTGATTCGGGGACTCTTGAGCAGTACTTC. This sequence encodes CATSDSGTLEQYF.

This clonotype has a count of ten or more. The chain joins TRBV29-1 to TRBJ2-7, with TRBD1 matching over 11 bases. The V segment lost 0 bases and the J segment 5 bases; nucleotides outside the gene matches: 6. Per germline, CDR1 SQVTM and CDR2 ANQGSEA. The CDR3 runs to 15 residues. The CDR3 nucleotides read TGCAGCGTTGAAGATCGGGACAGGGGGTTGGACGAGCAGTACTTC. It encodes CSVEDRDRGLDEQYF.

This clonotype was observed at least ten times. The chain recombines TRBV6-6 with TRBJ1-2; no firm D call. V was trimmed by 8 bases and J by 5 bases, leaving 21 bases between them. The CDR3 is 15 residues long. CDR1 MNHNY and CDR2 SVGAGI come from the germline V gene (reference sequence). The CDR3 DNA follows: TGTGCCAGCGGGGATGGGTCCTTCGGCCCTTATGGCTACACCTTC. Protein product: CASGDGSFGPYGYTF.

This clonotype was seen a few times. The chain recombines TRBV24-1 with TRBJ2-7, with TRBD1 identical over 7 bases. Germline CDR1 reads KGHDR; CDR2 reads SFDVKD. The CDR3 consists of 14 residues. V lost 4 bases to trimming and J lost 0 bases; unmatched junction nucleotides: 2. The CDR3 bases are TGTGCCACCAGTGACGGGGACAGCTCCTACGAGCAGTACTTC. Its translation: CATSDGDSSYEQYF.

Points on this clonotype: It is unclear where the CDR3 begins or ends on the DNA, so no DNA is shown, and the CDR3 is as TCRdb lists it. The chain uses TRBV29-1 and TRBJ1-2; TRBD1 is the table's D call and was not checked against the DNA. Germline loops: CDR1 SQVTM, CDR2 ANQGSEA. With termini counted, the CDR3 has 14 amino acids. CDR3: CSVGTGTQRDGCTF.

The chain combines TRBV7-9 with TRBJ2-7; a weak D match, TRBD2 (6 bases). This CDR3 is 15 amino acids long. The germline V gene has CDR1 SEHNR and CDR2 FQNEAQ (reference sequence). V gave up 7 bases and J gave up 2 bases, with 18 bases separating them. The CDR3 here is CASTLGVPGAYEQYF. In DNA, the CDR3 is TGTGCCAGCACATTAGGTGTCCCGGGGGCCTACGAGCAGTACTTC.

This chain joins TRBV10-1 and TRBJ2-2, with D maybe TRBD2 (7 bases). CDR3 length equals 16 residues. CDR1 and CDR2 (germline): WNHNN, SYGVQD (reference sequence). Trimming stripped 7 bases from V and 2 bases from J, with 17 bases between. The CDR3 region is CASTPTAGANTGELFF. Here the CDR3 DNA reads TGCGCCAGCACCCCCACGGCGGGGGCAAACACCGGGGAGCTGTTTTTT.

The chain joins TRBV20-1 to TRBJ1-5, with D hard to call. The assigned J gene may be wrong: the sequence end matches TRBJ2-3 better. The CDR3 spans 15 residues. Germline assignment: CDR1 DFQATT and CDR2 SNEGSKA (reference sequence). The CDR3 DNA reads TGCAGTGCGGTTCGGTTCAAAGGTAGCACAGATACGCAGTATTTT. Encoded protein: CSAVRFKGSTDTQYF.